The clone carrying this TCR beta chain has just a few counts. The sample comes from a study of patients and donors after allogeneic stem cell transplantation. TCRdb recomputed calls from the RT-PCR reads with MiXCR, one row per CDR3 protein. The table shows 900,000 to 1,000,000 distinct CDR3 sequences, with approximately 19% occurring only once. The CDR3 sequence is 14 residues long. The J segment lost 6 bases and the V segment lost 2 bases, leaving 7 bases of the junction unmatched. Germline loops: CDR1 GTSNPN, CDR2 SVGIG (reference sequence). The gene calls are TRBV30 and TRBJ2-5; 9 nucleotides align to TRBD1. What was sequenced was blood, either unsorted or a sorted T cell fraction (not recorded which). This receptor was identified in a human donor who was either an allogeneic HSCT recipient or a stem cell or donor lymphocyte infusion donor (not recorded which). It is not recorded whose cells these are; they may come from a transplant donor. The CDR3 region is CAWSSTGGAKTQYF. The CDR3 DNA is TGTGCCTGGAGTTCAACAGGGGGCGCAAAGACCCAGTACTTC.